At least ten counts were recorded for the clone carrying this T cell receptor beta chain. The antigen remains unidentified. Naive CD8 libraries were made from around 18,000 to 910,000 sorted cells, and they used 10%, 30% or 50% RNA. Listed TCR primers and previously described methods were used for bulk TCR libraries. TCRdb ran MiXCR on the PCR reads and lists one entry per CDR3 protein. The sample yields about 23,000 distinct CDR3 sequences, 17% seen once. This specimen comes from a study of molecular identifiers for immune sequencing clone quantification. The CDR3 contains 16 residues. With V trimmed by 3 bases and J by 2 bases, 6 bases remained unmatched. Germline V gene lookup returns CDR1 LNHDA and CDR2 SQIVND (reference sequence). General study points: One cell's worth of spiked Jurkat TCR RNA was reportedly detectable among 900,000 to 1,000,000 naive cells.

The V gene is TRBV19, the J gene TRBJ2-3; TRBD2 matches 9 bases. The receptor comes from a human donor in good health. Some libraries in this study had Jurkat cell RNA spiked in. Sample: naive CD8+ T cells from blood, with Jurkat cell RNA spiked in. Noted subset: FACS-sorted CD8+CD4-CCR7+CD45RA+ naive T cells. The CDR3 reads CASSIWSSGITDTQYF. In nucleotides, the CDR3 is TGTGCCAGTAGTATCTGGTCTAGCGGGATCACAGATACGCAGTATTTT.